Listed below are T cell receptor beta chains from one sample, sequenced in a study of cytomegalovirus exposure and HLA in healthy donors. Libraries were prepared by immunoSEQ multiplex PCR; TCRdb keeps only in-frame clonotypes and omits some of them. The table lists about 160,000 clones, about four fifths of them singletons. Material: PBMCs. Receptor source: a young man in good health and CMV-seronegative. Each CDR3 is given with its conserved first and last residue. A D gene is named only where the DNA matches it firmly. Clone sizes are given selectively: once, few, many, or a class where the clone is expanded.

J: TRBJ1-2; D: TRBD1; length: 15; V: TRBV6-5; size: .; DNA: TGTGCCAGCAGTTACTTACCACAGGGGGGCTATGGCTACACCTTC; CDR3: CASSYLPQGGYGYTF
J: TRBJ1-4; D: .; length: 17; V: TRBV9; size: once; DNA: TGTGCCAGCAGCGTAACGACTTCGGGGACAACTAATGAAAAACTGTTTTTT; CDR3: CASSVTTSGTTNEKLFF
J: TRBJ2-7; D: TRBD1; length: 13; V: TRBV5-6; size: .; DNA: TGTGCCAGCAGCTGGGCAGGGGGCTACGAGCAGTACTTC; CDR3: CASSWAGGYEQYF
J: TRBJ1-1; D: .; length: 11; V: TRBV30; size: few; DNA: TGTGCCTGGAGCCTGCCCCGGAGAGTTTTCTTT; CDR3: CAWSLPRRVFF
J: TRBJ2-3; D: .; length: 13; V: TRBV5-5; size: .; DNA: TGTGCCAGCAGCTTCACAGTCACAGATACGCAGTATTTT; CDR3: CASSFTVTDTQYF
J: TRBJ2-3; D: .; length: 15; V: TRBV18; size: .; DNA: TGTGCCAGCTCTCCTACTGACTGGAGCACAGATACGCAGTATTTT; CDR3: CASSPTDWSTDTQYF
J: TRBJ1-2; D: .; length: 17; V: TRBV7-9; size: .; DNA: TGTGCCAGCAGCCCTGGCCCGGGCCTGGGAGGATTCTATGGCTACACCTTC; CDR3: CASSPGPGLGGFYGYTF
J: TRBJ2-7; D: TRBD2; length: 17; V: TRBV5-1; size: .; DNA: TGCGCCAGCAGCTTCTCGGACCAGCGGGAGAGCTCCTACGAGCAGTACTTC; CDR3: CASSFSDQRESSYEQYF
J: TRBJ2-6; D: .; length: 16; V: TRBV5-4; size: .; DNA: TGTGCCAGCAGCCCAAGCCCCCTCTCTGGGGCCAACGTCCTGACTTTC; CDR3: CASSPSPLSGANVLTF
J: TRBJ1-1; D: .; length: 14; V: TRBV9; size: .; DNA: TGTGCCAGCAGCGTAGGGGGCAAGGGCACTGAAGCTTTCTTT; CDR3: CASSVGGKGTEAFF
J: TRBJ1-2; D: .; length: 12; V: TRBV19; size: .; DNA: TGTGCCAGCCGGGACTCCAGCTTAGGCTACACCTTC; CDR3: CASRDSSLGYTF
J: TRBJ1-5; D: .; length: 14; V: TRBV9; size: .; DNA: TGTGCCAGCAGCAACAGTGGGGCAGATCAGCCCCAGCATTTT; CDR3: CASSNSGADQPQHF
J: TRBJ1-2; D: .; length: 15; V: TRBV7-3; size: .; DNA: TGTGCCAGCAGCTTAAATCGGGGGGCCGAAGGAGGCTACACCTTC; CDR3: CASSLNRGAEGGYTF
J: TRBJ2-3; D: TRBD1; length: 19; V: TRBV5-1; size: .; DNA: TGCGCCAGCAGCTTCTCACAGGGGACAGGGAGGGCCCTCACAGATACGCAGTATTTT; CDR3: CASSFSQGTGRALTDTQYF
J: TRBJ1-3; D: .; length: 13; V: TRBV4-3; size: .; DNA: TGCGCCAGCAGCCCTAGCTCTGGAAACACCATATATTTT; CDR3: CASSPSSGNTIYF
J: TRBJ1-2; D: .; length: 12; V: TRBV19; size: .; DNA: TGTGCCAGTAGCCGGGACACCTATGGCTACACCTTC; CDR3: CASSRDTYGYTF
J: TRBJ2-2; D: TRBD2; length: 16; V: TRBV30; size: once; DNA: TGTGCCTGGAAACTAGCGGGAGTCGATTACACCGGGGAGCTGTTTTTT; CDR3: CAWKLAGVDYTGELFF
J: TRBJ1-1; D: TRBD1; length: 14; V: TRBV5-1; size: .; DNA: TGCGCCAGCAGCGCCGGACAGGAGAACACTGAAGCTTTCTTT; CDR3: CASSAGQENTEAFF
J: TRBJ1-1; D: .; length: 14; V: TRBV5-1; size: .; DNA: TGCGCCAGCCGTGGGGAAGGGGTATACACTGAAGCTTTCTTT; CDR3: CASRGEGVYTEAFF
J: TRBJ1-1; D: TRBD1; length: 14; V: TRBV7-6; size: .; DNA: TGTGCCAGCAGCGAACAGGGGAGTAAAACTGAAGCTTTCTTT; CDR3: CASSEQGSKTEAFF